The TCR beta chain described here comes from a study of neurological immune-mediated disorders. Volunteers at a blood bank in Maryland, USA, were the healthy controls. This CDR3 has 13 amino acids. Germline V gene data show CDR1 as DFQATT and CDR2 as SNEGSKA (reference sequence). V lost 6 bases, J lost 5 bases, and 4 bases stayed unmatched. Study results and limitations: HTLV-1-associated myelopathy had the most TCR clonal expansion, while multiple sclerosis had the least, a level that fell below healthy controls.

Synthesis of cDNA was carried out by template-switch 5'RACE. The reaction used 10-nucleotide random UMIs. Each CDR3 protein gets one entry after TCRdb re-called the 5' RACE reads with MiXCR. The sample consists of roughly 48,000 distinct CDR3 sequences, 25% of them appearing once. This clonotype was observed at least ten times. Its antigen remains unidentified. The origin of this receptor is a woman in her seventies in good health. The sample consisted of PBMCs. The chain is built from TRBV20-1 and TRBJ2-4; 10 bases are shared with TRBD2. CDR3 coding DNA: TGCAGTGCGTGGACTAGCGGAGAAAACATTCAGTACTTC. Its translation: CSAWTSGENIQYF.